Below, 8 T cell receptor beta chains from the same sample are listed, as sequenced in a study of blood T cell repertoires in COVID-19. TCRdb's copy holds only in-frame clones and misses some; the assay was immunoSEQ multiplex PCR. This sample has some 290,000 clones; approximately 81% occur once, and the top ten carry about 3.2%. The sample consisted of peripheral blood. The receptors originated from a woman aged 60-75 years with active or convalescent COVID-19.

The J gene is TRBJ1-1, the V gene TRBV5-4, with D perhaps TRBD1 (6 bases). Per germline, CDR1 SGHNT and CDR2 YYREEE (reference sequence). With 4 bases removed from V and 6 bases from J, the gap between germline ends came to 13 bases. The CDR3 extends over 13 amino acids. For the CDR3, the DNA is TGTGCCAGCAGCAAAGCAGGGGTGGCTGAAGCTTTCTTT. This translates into CASSKAGVAEAFF.

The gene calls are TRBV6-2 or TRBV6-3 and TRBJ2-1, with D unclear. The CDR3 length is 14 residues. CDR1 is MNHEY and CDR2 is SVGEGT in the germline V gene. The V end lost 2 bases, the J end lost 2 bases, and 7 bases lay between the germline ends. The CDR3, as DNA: TGTGCCAGCAGTTACGTGGCGGCCTACAATGAGCAGTTCTTC. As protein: CASSYVAAYNEQFF.

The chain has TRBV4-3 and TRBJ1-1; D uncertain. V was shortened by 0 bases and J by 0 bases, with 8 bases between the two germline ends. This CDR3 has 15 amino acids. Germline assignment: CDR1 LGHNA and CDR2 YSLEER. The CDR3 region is CASSQDQAMNTEAFF. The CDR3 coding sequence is TGCGCCAGCAGCCAAGATCAGGCTATGAACACTGAAGCTTTCTTT.

CDR3 in DNA: TGTGCCAGTAAGCAGGAACAGGCTGGCTATGGCTACACCTTC. Its protein product is CASKQEQAGYGYTF. The V gene is TRBV19, the J gene TRBJ1-2, with D possibly being TRBD1 (5 bases). Germline-derived CDR1 and CDR2 are LNHDA and SQIVND (reference sequence). This CDR3 is built from 14 residues. Trimming left V 7 bases short and J 4 bases short, with 16 bases between. Together with reference TRBV19 and TRBJ1-2, the CDR3 gives the full variable domain: DGGITQSPKYLFRKEGQNVTLSCEQNLNHDAMYWYRQDPGQGLRLIYYSQIVNDFQKGDIAEGYSVSREKKESFPLTVTSAQKNPTAFYLCASKQEQAGYGYTFGSGTRLTVV.

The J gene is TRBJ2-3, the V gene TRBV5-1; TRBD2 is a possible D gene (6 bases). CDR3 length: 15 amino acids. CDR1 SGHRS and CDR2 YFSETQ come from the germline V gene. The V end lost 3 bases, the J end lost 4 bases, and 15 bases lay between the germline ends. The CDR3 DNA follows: TGCGCCAGCAGCTCCGGGGGTGCGACAGCAGATACGCAGTATTTT. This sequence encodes CASSSGGATADTQYF.

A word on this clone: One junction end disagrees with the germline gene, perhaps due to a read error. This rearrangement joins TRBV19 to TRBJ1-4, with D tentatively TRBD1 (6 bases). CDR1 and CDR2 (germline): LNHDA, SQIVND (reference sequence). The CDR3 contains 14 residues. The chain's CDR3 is CVSSIRTANEKLFF. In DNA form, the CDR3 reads TGTGTCAGTAGTATCAGGACAGCAAATGAAAAACTGTTTTTT.

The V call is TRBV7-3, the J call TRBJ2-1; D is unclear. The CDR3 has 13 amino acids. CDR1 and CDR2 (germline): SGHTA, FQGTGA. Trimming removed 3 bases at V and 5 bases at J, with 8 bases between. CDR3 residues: CASSLNRDNEQFF. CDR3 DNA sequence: TGTGCCAGCAGCTTGAACCGGGACAATGAGCAGTTCTTC.

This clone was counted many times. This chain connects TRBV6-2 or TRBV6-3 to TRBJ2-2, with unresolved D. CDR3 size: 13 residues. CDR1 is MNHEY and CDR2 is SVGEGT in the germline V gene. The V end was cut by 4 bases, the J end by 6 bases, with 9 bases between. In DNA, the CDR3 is TGTGCCAGCAGTTCTGGGCTTTCCGGGGAGCTGTTTTTT. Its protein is CASSSGLSGELFF.